This T cell receptor (beta chain) emerged from a study of cytomegalovirus exposure and HLA in healthy donors. The study's findings and limits: According to the study, 160 or so TCR beta chains were cytomegalovirus-associated. A later analysis linked a missense variant in DCLRE1C to the trimming of TCR beta V and J genes. High specificity and sensitivity for cytomegalovirus status were reported for the classifier.

Amplification used 60 Vbeta primers and 13 Jbeta primers. Method: immunoSEQ multiplex PCR; TCRdb's copy keeps in-frame clones and lacks some. The sample shows 250,000 to 350,000 clones, 80% to 90% of them seen only once. On this clone: The antigen is undetermined.

Between the trimmed V and J ends, which lost 8 bases and 1 base, there was a span of 10 bases. The CDR3 spans 13 residues. Germline V lookup: CDR1 SGHTA, CDR2 FQGTGA. The sequenced sample was PBMCs. V usage is TRBV7-3 and J usage is TRBJ2-3; D gene ambiguous. This TCR was recovered from a man in his forties in good health and CMV-seropositive. The CDR3 sequence is CASAAGGTDTQYF. DNA for the CDR3: TGTGCCAGCGCTGCAGGCGGCACAGATACGCAGTATTTT.